The T cell receptor beta chain under discussion was sequenced for a study of CD8+CD57+ T cells in acquired aplastic anemia. Across the whole study: Isolated CD4+ and CD8+ cells, once sorted, yielded DNA averaging around 3 ug. Broader study findings: Simpson's diversity of CD8+ cells was not significantly different in patients compared with controls. About 30 CD8+ CDR3 sequences occurred in both the patients and the controls.

This clonotype has ten or more counts. The antigen remains undetermined. The use of genomic DNA as template underpinned the TCR beta VDJ and CDR3 profiling. TCRdb reprocessed the reads via MiXCR and lists one record per CDR3 protein. The table has over 150,000 distinct CDR3 sequences, 55% to 65% seen once. Those patients picked for sequencing had displayed CD8+CD57+ cell expansion on flow cytometry. There were no patients without severe acquired aplastic anemia. The CDR3 runs 16 residues. Germline lookup yields CDR1 SGHDT and CDR2 YYEEEE. The V end lost 0 bases, the J end lost 6 bases, and 15 bases lay between the germline ends.

The sample was sorted CD4+, CD8+, or CD8+CD57+ T cells (not recorded which) from PBMCs. The clonotype originates from a human donor with aplastic anemia. The rearrangement uses TRBV5-6 and TRBJ2-2; D is perhaps TRBD1 or TRBD2 (5 bases each). DNA for the CDR3: TGTGCCAGCAGCTTGGCGGCAGGGAGAATCCCCGGGGAGCTGTTTTTT. This sequence encodes CASSLAAGRIPGELFF.